Listed below are T cell receptor beta chains from one sample, sequenced in a study of Ad26.COV2.S vaccination and SARS-CoV-2 variants. Profiling relied on immunoSEQ multiplex PCR, and the TCRdb table lists in-frame clones only, not all of them. The table has some 480,000 clones, roughly 85% seen once. The sample in question was peripheral blood, obtained in a trial of Ad26.COV2.S vaccine versus placebo. Source of these receptors: a person between 18 and 65 years old who received the Ad26.COV2.S COVID-19 vaccine or a placebo. CDR3s leave out the opening cysteine and the closing phenylalanine or tryptophan.

>TRBJ1-3|TRBV30
AWRRGSGNTIY
>TRBJ2-3|TRBV5-1
ASSSLAGGQDTQY
>TRBJ1-1|TRBV4-3
ASSQVTGVGTEAF
>TRBJ1-4|TRBV7-2
ASSFGGSYEKLF
>TRBJ2-2|TRBV11-2
ASSLMRGRGTGELF
>TRBJ2-2|TRBV19
ASSISLAGELF
>TRBJ2-5|TRBV24-1
ATSEWLGGAETQY
>TRBJ1-5|TRBV28
ASSPRVGRGLQPQH
>TRBJ2-1|TRBV6-5
ASSYSGRGGEQF
>TRBJ1-4|TRBV5-6
ASSLFARGRTNEKLF
>TRBJ2-1|TRBV19
ASRVGRSYNEQF
>TRBJ2-2|TRBV4-2
ASSQGGGKEGELF
>TRBJ2-5|TRBV5-1
ASSWDFRGQETQY
>TRBJ2-7|TRBV10-3
AISAGGLVGYEQY
>TRBJ2-3|TRBV20-1
SASSGNADTQY
>TRBJ2-3|TRBV25-1
ASTPIGWISTDTQY
>TRBJ2-5|TRBV9
ASSVATAGSETQY
>TRBJ2-6|TRBV12-3/TRBV12-4
ASSNPGANVLT
>TRBJ2-3|TRBV7-8
ASSLGVLGGADTQY
>TRBJ1-2|TRBV4-3
ASSQGRNYGYT
>TRBJ1-1|TRBV19
ASSIGRAGEAF
>TRBJ2-3|TRBV2
ASRRGLAGDTQY
>TRBJ1-5|TRBV5-8
ASSLLGSNQPQH
>TRBJ1-3|TRBV7-6
ASSLDRLNSGNTIY
>TRBJ2-1|TRBV5-1
ASSLDEGGEQF
>TRBJ2-2|TRBV19
ASSPRPTGLVGELF
>TRBJ1-1|TRBV28
ASRPTGNTEAF
>TRBJ2-1|TRBV3-1/TRBV3-2
ASSQVGTSTYNEQF
>TRBJ2-5|TRBV27
ASGGGRY
>TRBJ2-1|TRBV5-6
ASSRAGQGLDNEQF
>TRBJ2-5|TRBV7-9
ASSGEGVLQETQY
>TRBJ1-1|TRBV7-2
ASSLSRANTEAF
>TRBJ1-5|TRBV24-1
ATSPRTVKQPQH